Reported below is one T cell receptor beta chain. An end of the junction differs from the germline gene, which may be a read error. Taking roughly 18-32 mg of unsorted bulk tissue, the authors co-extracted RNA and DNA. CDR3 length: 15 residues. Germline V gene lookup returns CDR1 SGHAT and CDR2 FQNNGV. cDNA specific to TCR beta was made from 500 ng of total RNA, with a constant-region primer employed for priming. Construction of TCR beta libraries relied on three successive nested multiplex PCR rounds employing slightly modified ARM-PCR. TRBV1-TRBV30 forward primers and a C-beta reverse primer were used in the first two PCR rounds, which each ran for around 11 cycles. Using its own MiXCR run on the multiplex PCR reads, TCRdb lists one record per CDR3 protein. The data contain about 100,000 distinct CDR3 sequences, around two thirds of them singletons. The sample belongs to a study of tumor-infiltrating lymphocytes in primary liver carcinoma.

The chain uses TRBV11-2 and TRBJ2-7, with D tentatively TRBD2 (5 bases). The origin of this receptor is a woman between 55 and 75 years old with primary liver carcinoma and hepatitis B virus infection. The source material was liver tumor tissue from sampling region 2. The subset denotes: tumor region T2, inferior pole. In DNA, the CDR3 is TGTGCCAGCAGCTCCCCGAATGGAGGCCGCTACGAGCGGTACTTC. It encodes CASSSPNGGRYERYF.